Described below is a single TCR beta chain sequence and its context. The use of a sample-barcoded 5' primer and a J-beta primer mix characterized a second PCR of roughly 7 to 11 cycles. TCRdb re-analysed the 5' RACE reads in MiXCR, keeping a single row per CDR3 protein. Seen here are 1.4 million or so distinct CDR3 sequences, approximately 43% observed once, and the top ten hold over 3.5%. This entry belongs to a study of blood T cells in healthy people across ages. The CDR3 extends over 14 amino acids. From germline, CDR1 is MNHNS and CDR2 SASEGT. V was pared by 6 bases and J by 8 bases, with 9 bases of the junction left unmatched.

This chain connects TRBV6-1 to TRBJ1-2; 10 positions agree with TRBD1. Material for sequencing was blood. This receptor was taken from a woman aged 18-30 years in good health. CDR3 sequence (DNA): TGTGCCAGCAGGAAGAAGGACAGGGGGAAAGGCTACACCTTC. Translating it yields CASRKKDRGKGYTF.